This paragraph covers one T cell receptor (beta chain) sequence. What it recognizes is unknown. This record comes from a study of cytomegalovirus exposure and HLA in healthy donors. Overall study results and limits: High specificity and sensitivity for cytomegalovirus status were reported for the classifier. Roughly uniform sequencing depth across donors was assumed, possibly incorrectly.

Researchers ran the PCR with 60 Vbeta and 13 Jbeta primers. Assay used: immunoSEQ multiplex PCR; TCRdb lists only in-frame clones, some missing. The data contain about 130,000 clones, approximately 83% of them singletons. V lost 2 bases, J lost 0 bases, and 11 bases lay in between. CDR3 size: 16 residues. Germline V gene data show CDR1 as MNHNS and CDR2 as SASEGT. Source material: PBMCs. The TCR originated in a middle-aged man in good health and CMV-seronegative. The rearrangement uses TRBV6-1 and TRBJ1-5; D is uncertain. The chain's CDR3 is CASSEYPLYSNQPQHF. The CDR3 nucleotides read TGTGCCAGCAGTGAATACCCACTCTATAGCAATCAGCCCCAGCATTTT.